The clone carrying this T cell receptor beta chain was seen only a few times. The target antigen is unknown. The data belong to a study of regulatory T cells in long-lasting Graves disease. Time point noted: persistent/refractory GD, antithyroid drugs over 5 years with positive TRAb. The TCR library was made from RNA that had been extracted from PBMCs in TRIzol. iRepertoire HTBI primers and Arm-PCR of CDR3 regions built TCR beta libraries. TCRdb re-called the multiplex PCR reads with MiXCR, one entry per CDR3 protein. This sample yields 400,000 to 600,000 distinct CDR3 sequences, of which about 22% are seen a single time; around 7% belongs to the top ten. The CDR3 is 13 residues long. The V gene lost 7 bases and the J gene lost 10 bases, with 14 bases spanning the gap. The V gene's germline CDR1 is MNHEY and CDR2 SVGEGT. General study findings and limits: TRBV28 was favored in persistent disease, as were TRBJ1-2 and TRBJ2-5.

The J gene is TRBJ1-6, the V gene TRBV6-2 or TRBV6-3; D is ambiguous. The receptor was derived from a female donor with Graves disease. The specimen was peripheral blood mononuclear cells (PBMCs), collected when the disease was refractory, from a patient treated with antithyroid drugs. The CDR3 spells CASTRSLGSPLHF. The CDR3 DNA reads TGTGCCAGCACTCGGAGTTTGGGATCACCCCTCCACTTT.